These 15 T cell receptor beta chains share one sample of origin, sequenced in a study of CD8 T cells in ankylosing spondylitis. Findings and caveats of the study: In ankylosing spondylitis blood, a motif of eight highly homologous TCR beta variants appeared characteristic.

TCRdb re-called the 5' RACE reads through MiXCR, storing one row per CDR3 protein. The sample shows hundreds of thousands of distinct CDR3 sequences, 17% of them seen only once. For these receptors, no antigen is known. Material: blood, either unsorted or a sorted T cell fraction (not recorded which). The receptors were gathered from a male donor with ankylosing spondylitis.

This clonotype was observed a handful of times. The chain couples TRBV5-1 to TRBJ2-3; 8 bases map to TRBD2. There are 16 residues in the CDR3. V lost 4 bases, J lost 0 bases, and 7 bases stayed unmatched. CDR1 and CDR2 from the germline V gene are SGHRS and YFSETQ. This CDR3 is CASSGRQRGSTDTQYF. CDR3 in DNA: TGCGCCAGCAGCGGGCGACAGCGGGGGAGCACAGATACGCAGTATTTT.

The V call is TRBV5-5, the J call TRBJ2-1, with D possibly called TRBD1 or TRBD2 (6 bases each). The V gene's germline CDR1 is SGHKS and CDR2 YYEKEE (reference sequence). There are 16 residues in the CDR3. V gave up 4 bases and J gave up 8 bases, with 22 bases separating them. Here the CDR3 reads CASSTGHEKRGDEQFF. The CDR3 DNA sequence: TGTGCCAGCAGCACCGGACACGAAAAAAGGGGGGATGAGCAGTTCTTC. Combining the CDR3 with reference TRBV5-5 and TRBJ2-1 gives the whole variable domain DAGVTQSPTHLIKTRGQQVTLRCSPISGHKSVSWYQQVLGQGPQFIFQYYEKEERGRGNFPDRFSARQFPNYSSELNVNALLLGDSALYLCASSTGHEKRGDEQFFGPGTRLTVL.

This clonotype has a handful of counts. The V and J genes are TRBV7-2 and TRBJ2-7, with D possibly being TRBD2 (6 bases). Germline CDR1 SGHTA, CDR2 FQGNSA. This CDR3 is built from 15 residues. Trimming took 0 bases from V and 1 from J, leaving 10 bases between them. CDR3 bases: TGTGCCAGCAGCTTAGCGTCGGGGACTTCCTACGAGCAGTACTTC. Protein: CASSLASGTSYEQYF.

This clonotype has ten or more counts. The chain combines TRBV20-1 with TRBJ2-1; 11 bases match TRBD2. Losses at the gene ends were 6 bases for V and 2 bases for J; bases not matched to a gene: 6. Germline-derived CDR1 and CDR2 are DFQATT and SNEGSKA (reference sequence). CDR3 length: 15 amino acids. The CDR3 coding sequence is TGCAGTGCCAGGACTAGCGGGTCTACCTACAATGAGCAGTTCTTC. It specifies CSARTSGSTYNEQFF.

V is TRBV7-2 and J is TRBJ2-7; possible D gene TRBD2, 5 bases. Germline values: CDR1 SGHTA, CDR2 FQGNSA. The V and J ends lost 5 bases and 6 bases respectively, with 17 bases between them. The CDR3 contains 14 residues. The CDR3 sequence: CASSDRTRVSEQYF. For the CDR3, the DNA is TGTGCCAGCAGCGACCGGACTCGCGTGAGCGAGCAGTACTTC.

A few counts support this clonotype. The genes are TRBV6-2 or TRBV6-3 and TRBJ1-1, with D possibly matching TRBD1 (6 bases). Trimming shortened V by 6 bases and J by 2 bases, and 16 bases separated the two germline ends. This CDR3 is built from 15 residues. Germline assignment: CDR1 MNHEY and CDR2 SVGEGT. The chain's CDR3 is CASSPGQWINTEAFF. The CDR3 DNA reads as TGTGCCAGCAGCCCTGGACAGTGGATAAACACTGAAGCTTTCTTT.

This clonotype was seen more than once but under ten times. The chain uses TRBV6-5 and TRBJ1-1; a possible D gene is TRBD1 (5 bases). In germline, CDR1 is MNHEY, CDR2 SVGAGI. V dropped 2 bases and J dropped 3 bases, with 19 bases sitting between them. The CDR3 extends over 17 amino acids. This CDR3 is CASSYTQARGRYTEAFF. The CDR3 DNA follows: TGTGCCAGCAGTTACACCCAAGCACGGGGGAGGTACACTGAAGCTTTCTTT.

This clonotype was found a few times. The CDR3 bases are TGTGCCAGACGGACAGGGGCAAAAAATTCACCCCTCCACTTT. Translation: CARRTGAKNSPLHF. The chain couples TRBV21-1 to TRBJ1-6; the table's D call TRBD1 went unverified against the DNA. TRBV21-1 is classified as a pseudogene. The CDR3 has 14 amino acids.

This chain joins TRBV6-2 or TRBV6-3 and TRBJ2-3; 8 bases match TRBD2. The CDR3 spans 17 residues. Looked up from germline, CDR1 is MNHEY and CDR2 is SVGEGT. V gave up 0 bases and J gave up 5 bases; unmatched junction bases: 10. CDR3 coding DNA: TGTGCCAGCAGTTACTCAGAGCGGGAGACCGCATTAGATACGCAGTATTTT. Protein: CASSYSERETALDTQYF.

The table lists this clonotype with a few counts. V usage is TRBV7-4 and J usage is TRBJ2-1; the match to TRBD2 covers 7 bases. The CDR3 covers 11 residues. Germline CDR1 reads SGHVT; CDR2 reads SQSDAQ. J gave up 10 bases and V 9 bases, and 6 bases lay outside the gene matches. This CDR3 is CASPGGIEQFF. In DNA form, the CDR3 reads TGTGCCAGTCCCGGGGGGATCGAGCAGTTCTTC.

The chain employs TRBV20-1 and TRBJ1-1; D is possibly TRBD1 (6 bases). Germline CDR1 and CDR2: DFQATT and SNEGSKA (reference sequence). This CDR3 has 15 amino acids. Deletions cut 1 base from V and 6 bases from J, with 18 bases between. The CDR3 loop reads CSARVLKGVIPEAFF. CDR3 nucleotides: TGCAGTGCTAGAGTGTTGAAGGGGGTTATTCCTGAAGCTTTCTTT.

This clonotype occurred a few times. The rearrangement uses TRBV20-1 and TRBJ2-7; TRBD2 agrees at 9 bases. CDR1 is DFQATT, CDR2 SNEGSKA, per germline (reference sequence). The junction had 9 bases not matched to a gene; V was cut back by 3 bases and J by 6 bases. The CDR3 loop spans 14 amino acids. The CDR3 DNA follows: TGCAGTGCTAGCGTAGCGGGAGTCTCTTCCGAGCAGTACTTC. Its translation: CSASVAGVSSEQYF.

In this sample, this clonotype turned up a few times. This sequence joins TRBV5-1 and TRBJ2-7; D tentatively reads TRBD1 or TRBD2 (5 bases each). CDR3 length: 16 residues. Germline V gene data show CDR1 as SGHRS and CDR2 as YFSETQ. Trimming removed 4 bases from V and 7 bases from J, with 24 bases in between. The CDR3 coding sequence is TGCGCCAGCAGCCCTCCGGGGAGCGACCTAGGGGTGGAGCAGTACTTC. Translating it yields CASSPPGSDLGVEQYF.

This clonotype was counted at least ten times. DNA for the CDR3: TGCGCCAGCAGCTTGGCGGGAGAATCCAAAAACATTCAGTACTTC. As protein: CASSLAGESKNIQYF. This chain links TRBV5-1 with TRBJ2-4, with D possibly being TRBD2 (6 bases). Germline-derived CDR1 and CDR2 are SGHRS and YFSETQ. Trimming stripped 0 bases from V and 2 bases from J, with 9 bases between. This CDR3 is built from 15 residues.

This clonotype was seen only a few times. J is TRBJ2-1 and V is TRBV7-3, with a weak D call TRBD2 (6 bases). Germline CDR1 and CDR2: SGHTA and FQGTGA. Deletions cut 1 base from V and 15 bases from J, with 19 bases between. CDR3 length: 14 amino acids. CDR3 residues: CASSLKLRAGRPFF. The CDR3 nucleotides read TGTGCCAGCAGCTTAAAGCTTCGGGCAGGGAGGCCGTTCTTC.